This paragraph covers one T cell receptor (beta chain) sequence. The antigen is undetermined. These data originate in a study of shared clonotypes between healthy human individuals. As for the study in general: The study drew on a couple of women and a few men aged 18 to 49 as donors.

The J segment lost 8 bases and the V segment lost 7 bases, leaving 10 bases of the junction unmatched. This CDR3 has 13 amino acids. The V gene's germline CDR1 is MNHEY and CDR2 SMNVEV (reference sequence). Overall study results and limits: Compared with memory subsets, naive subsets generally had larger estimated richness. Sorted-subset sequencing was shown by rarefaction to be incomplete despite large depth.

Authors' methods: Junction-only immunoSEQ data arrived without quality scores, meaning filtering differed. Data came from immunoSEQ multiplex PCR; TCRdb stores just in-frame clones and leaves some out. V, J and clone size were drawn from that table, and D and trimming were deduced from the DNA. This table has fewer than 1.8 million clones, less than 99% appearing once. The TCR was taken from a man aged 30 to 45 in good health. The V call is TRBV27, the J call TRBJ1-2; 7 bases fit TRBD1. Sequenced input: naive CD4+ T cells sorted from blood. Noted subset: CD45RA+ positively selected. The chain's CDR3 is CASTPGGGRGYTF. CDR3 nucleotides: TGTGCCAGCACCCCAGGGGGGGGCAGGGGCTACACCTTC.